A single sample is the source of the 22 T cell receptor beta chains below, sequenced in a study of T cell clonality in common variable immunodeficiency. The repertoire was sequenced with immunoSEQ multiplex PCR; TCRdb's copy has only in-frame clones and lacks some. Reported are approximately 81,000 clones, none seen only once; the ten largest carry around 0.8%. Specimen: peripheral blood mononuclear cells. These receptors originate from a person aged 18-70 years in good health.

This clone was recorded at least ten times. The sequenced fragment ends 3 residues before the CDR3 boundary, so the rest is inferred from the germline J gene. The chain uses TRBV12-3 or TRBV12-4 and TRBJ2-6; D is unclear. This CDR3 is 12 amino acids long. V lost 3 bases and J lost 7, with 4 bases in between. CDR3 DNA (partial): TGTGCCAGCAGTTTTAGAGCCAACGTC. Translation: CASSFRANV. The full CDR3 protein is CASSFRANVLTF.

As concerns this clone: The sequenced fragment ends 3 residues before the CDR3 boundary, so the rest is inferred from the germline J gene. This rearrangement joins TRBV5-1 to TRBJ1-4; 8 bases match TRBD1. The germline CDR1 and CDR2 sequences are SGHRS and YFSETQ. The CDR3 covers 14 residues. The ends lost 4 bases at V and 7 bases at J; junction bases unmatched: 6. Incomplete CDR3 DNA: TGCGCCAGCAGCCCCCAGGGGGCAGGTGAAAAA. It codes for CASSPQGAGEK. In full, the CDR3 is CASSPQGAGEKLFF. The whole variable domain, filled in from reference TRBV5-1 and TRBJ1-4, reads KAGVTQTPRYLIKTRGQQVTLSCSPISGHRSVSWYQQTPGQGLQFLFEYFSETQRNKGNFPGRFSGRQFSNSRSEMNVSTLELGDSALYLCASSPQGAGEKLFFGSGTQLSVL.

This clone occurred a few times. The CDR3 is cut off 3 residues early in the read; its end comes from the germline J gene. J is TRBJ2-2 and V is TRBV11-1, with D uncertain. The CDR3 runs 12 residues. V was pared by 5 bases and J by 9 bases, with 10 bases between. The germline gives CDR1 SGHAT, CDR2 FQDESV (reference sequence). The CDR3: CASSRLGRELFF. CDR3 DNA (partial): TGTGCCAGCAGCCGCCTTGGCAGGGAG.

This clone has at least ten counts. A read error may account for a junction end that differs from germline. The CDR3 end lies 3 residues beyond the end of the read and is filled in from the germline J gene. The rearrangement uses TRBV30 and TRBJ2-3, with D uncertain. The CDR3 spans 13 residues. Germline values: CDR1 GTSNPN, CDR2 SVGIG (reference sequence). The CDR3 bases that were read are TGTGCTTGGAGTGCCGGGTCCACAGATACG. Translating it yields CAWSAGSTDT. The whole CDR3 is CAWSAGSTDTQYF.

This clone was observed many times. The read ends 3 residues shy of where the CDR3 ends; the end is completed using the germline J gene. The rearrangement uses TRBV11-2 and TRBJ2-5; 7 bases fit TRBD1. With V trimmed by 0 bases and J by 2 bases, 3 bases remained unmatched. In germline, CDR1 is SGHAT, CDR2 FQNNGV. This CDR3 is 15 amino acids long. CDR3 DNA, as far as it was read: TGTGCCAGCAGCTTAGACCCGGGACAGCAAGAGACC. It specifies CASSLDPGQQET. The whole CDR3 protein reads CASSLDPGQQETQYF.

This clone was seen many times. Read coverage stops 3 residues before the CDR3 terminus; the germline J gene supplies the remainder. This rearrangement joins TRBV10-1 to TRBJ1-6, with 7 bases aligning to TRBD1. With V trimmed by 2 bases and J by 10 bases, 2 bases remained unmatched. Germline V gives CDR1 WNHNN, CDR2 SYGVQD (reference sequence). The CDR3 extends over 13 amino acids. The CDR3 is CASSEDRDSPLHF. Incomplete CDR3 DNA: TGCGCCAGCAGTGAGGACAGGGACTCACCC.

This clone was recorded many times. The read ends 3 residues early relative to the CDR3; the germline J gene fills the gap. The rearrangement uses TRBV19 and TRBJ2-2, with D perhaps TRBD2 (5 bases). The CDR3 consists of 13 residues. With 9 bases removed from V and 7 bases from J, the gap between germline ends came to 15 bases. Germline CDR1 and CDR2: LNHDA and SQIVND (reference sequence). The sequenced CDR3 bases are TGTGCCAGACCAGAGGGTGTGGTCGGGGAG. This sequence encodes CARPEGVVGE. The CDR3, in full, reads CARPEGVVGELFF.

The table lists this clone with many counts. The missing CDR3 end, 3 residues past where the read stops, is filled in from the germline J gene. The V gene is TRBV13, the J gene TRBJ2-5; 10 bases map to TRBD2. The CDR3 loop spans 20 amino acids. Germline CDR1 is PRHDT and CDR2 is FYEKMQ (reference sequence). Trimming at V came to 5 bases and at J to 4 bases, leaving 22 bases not matched to a gene. CDR3 loop: CASSPYRRRSGRAPGETQYF. The CDR3 bases that were read are TGTGCCAGCAGCCCCTACCGTAGACGCAGCGGGAGGGCCCCGGGAGAGACC.

This clone occurred many times. Read coverage stops 3 residues before the CDR3 terminus; the germline J gene supplies the remainder. V usage is TRBV30 and J usage is TRBJ1-1; D not resolved. The V gene lost 1 base and the J gene lost 0 bases, with 3 bases spanning the gap. The CDR3 spans 12 residues. CDR1 and CDR2 (germline): GTSNPN, SVGIG (reference sequence). CDR3 DNA (partial): TGTGCCTGGAGTGGTATGAACACTGAA. Its translation: CAWSGMNTE. Given in full, the CDR3 is CAWSGMNTEAFF.

There are many counts of this clone. The CDR3 goes on 3 residues after the read ends, and that part is filled in from the germline J gene. The chain has TRBV7-2 and TRBJ2-1, with 8 nucleotides matching TRBD2. CDR3 length equals 15 residues. V lost 1 base to trimming and J lost 6 bases; unmatched junction nucleotides: 5. CDR1 is SGHTA and CDR2 is FQGNSA in the germline V gene. CDR3 sequence: CASSLVGRGGNEQFF. The CDR3 DNA, read in part, is TGTGCCAGCAGCTTAGTCGGGAGGGGAGGCAATGAG.

Many counts were recorded for this clone. The read comes to an end 3 residues before the CDR3 does, leaving the germline J gene to fill in the end. The rearrangement uses TRBV7-2 and TRBJ1-1, with D perhaps TRBD1 (6 bases). Looked up from germline, CDR1 is SGHTA and CDR2 is FQGNSA. There are 13 residues in the CDR3. The V gene lost 1 base and the J gene lost 6 bases, with 9 bases spanning the gap. The CDR3 DNA, read in part, is TGTGCCAGCAGCTTAGGGGGGCGCTCTGAA. Its translation: CASSLGGRSE. The whole CDR3 reads CASSLGGRSEAFF.

This clone was counted ten times or more. The read stops 3 residues short of the end of the CDR3; the missing end is completed from the germline J gene. The chain is built from TRBV5-1 and TRBJ2-3; 7 bases are shared with TRBD1. The CDR3 covers 16 residues. From germline, CDR1 is SGHRS and CDR2 YFSETQ. V was pared by 4 bases and J by 2 bases, with 10 bases of the junction left unmatched. CDR3 DNA, as far as it was read: TGCGCCAGCAGCAGAACAGGGGCACCTTACACAGATACG. Translating it yields CASSRTGAPYTDT. The whole CDR3 is CASSRTGAPYTDTQYF.

This clone was found many times. The observed sequence ends 3 residues before the CDR3 terminus, with the missing tail filled in from the germline J gene. The chain links TRBV6-2 or TRBV6-3 to TRBJ2-4; D is uncertain. Germline V gives CDR1 MNHEY, CDR2 SVGEGT. V was trimmed by 0 bases and J by 0 bases, leaving 9 bases between them. The CDR3 extends over 16 amino acids. The CDR3 bases that were read are TGTGCCAGCAGTTACTCAGGTCCGCTAGCCAAAAACATT. It yields the protein CASSYSGPLAKNI. The CDR3 in its entirety is CASSYSGPLAKNIQYF.

This clone was detected many times. The CDR3 goes on 3 residues after the read ends, and that part is filled in from the germline J gene. The rearrangement uses TRBV20-1 and TRBJ1-2; 10 bases match TRBD1. Looked up from germline, CDR1 is DFQATT and CDR2 is SNEGSKA (reference sequence). V gave up 2 bases and J gave up 4 bases; unmatched junction bases: 19. This CDR3 has 19 residues. The part of the CDR3 DNA that was read is TGCAGTGCTAGAACCCATTCTCCGGGACAGGGGTCGCGATCCTATGGC. The encoded protein is CSARTHSPGQGSRSYG. The CDR3, in full, reads CSARTHSPGQGSRSYGYTF.

This clone has a handful of counts. Read coverage stops 3 residues before the CDR3 terminus; the germline J gene supplies the remainder. The chain uses TRBV11-3 and TRBJ2-3; D is ambiguous. CDR3 length: 13 residues. The V gene's germline CDR1 is SGHNT and CDR2 YENEEA. The V end was cut by 2 bases, the J end by 5 bases, with 8 bases between. The CDR3 is CASSLNYLDTQYF. CDR3 bases read: TGTGCCAGCAGCTTAAATTATTTAGATACG.

Ten or more counts support this clone. The CDR3 end lies 3 residues beyond the end of the read and is filled in from the germline J gene. The V and J genes are TRBV28 and TRBJ2-7, with TRBD1 matching over 9 bases. V gave up 5 bases and J gave up 3 bases; unmatched junction bases: 8. Germline assignment: CDR1 MDHEN and CDR2 SYDVKM. This CDR3 is built from 15 residues. CDR3 protein: CASSGRTGANYEQYF. The covered CDR3 bases are TGTGCCAGCAGTGGGCGGACAGGGGCCAACTACGAG.

This clone was recorded many times. From the germline J gene comes the end of the CDR3, since the read stops 3 residues before it. The chain combines TRBV5-1 with TRBJ2-7; D is possibly TRBD1 (6 bases). The CDR3 spans 14 residues. Trimming stripped 0 bases from V and 3 bases from J, with 10 bases between. CDR1 and CDR2 from the germline V gene are SGHRS and YFSETQ. Incomplete CDR3 DNA: TGCGCCAGCAGCTTGGGGGACACCTTCTACGAG. This codes for CASSLGDTFYE. The CDR3 in full is CASSLGDTFYEQYF. The full variable domain, rest sourced from reference TRBV5-1 and TRBJ2-7, is KAGVTQTPRYLIKTRGQQVTLSCSPISGHRSVSWYQQTPGQGLQFLFEYFSETQRNKGNFPGRFSGRQFSNSRSEMNVSTLELGDSALYLCASSLGDTFYEQYFGPGTRLTVT.

This clone was detected ten times or more. CDR3 DNA (partial): TGTGCCAGCAGCTTAGCCGTGGGACTACCTTCTTCCTACGAG. This gives the protein CASSLAVGLPSSYE. The CDR3, in full, reads CASSLAVGLPSSYEQYF. J is TRBJ2-7 and V is TRBV7-2, with 7 nucleotides matching TRBD2. The CDR3 is cut off 3 residues early in the read; its end comes from the germline J gene. The CDR3 totals 17 residues. Per the germline V gene, CDR1 is SGHTA and CDR2 is FQGNSA. The J segment lost 1 base and the V segment lost 0 bases, leaving 9 bases of the junction unmatched. The complete variable domain, with remaining parts taken from reference TRBV7-2 and TRBJ2-7, reads GAGVSQSPSNKVTEKGKDVELRCDPISGHTALYWYRQSLGQGLEFLIYFQGNSAPDKSGLPSDRFSAERTGGSVSTLTIQRTQQEDSAVYLCASSLAVGLPSSYEQYFGPGTRLTVT.

This clone was seen repeatedly, ten times or more. The read stops 3 residues short of the end of the CDR3; the missing end is completed from the germline J gene. The chain recombines TRBV20-1 with TRBJ1-5, with TRBD1 as a possible D gene (5 bases). Germline-derived CDR1 and CDR2 are DFQATT and SNEGSKA (reference sequence). The V and J ends lost 5 bases and 5 bases respectively, with 13 bases between them. The CDR3 is made up of 13 amino acids. The CDR3 loop reads CSAEGTGHQPQHF. The covered CDR3 bases are TGCAGTGCTGAGGGCACAGGCCATCAGCCC.

This clone was picked up many times. The read is 3 residues too short to cover the CDR3 end, so that end is filled in from the germline J gene. This chain connects TRBV5-4 to TRBJ2-3, with 12 bases lining up with TRBD2. The germline V gene has CDR1 SGHNT and CDR2 YYREEE (reference sequence). With 0 bases clipped from V and 6 bases from J, the junction kept 5 bases outside the gene matches. The length of the CDR3 is 16 residues. CDR3 DNA, as far as it was read: TGTGCCAGCAGCTTGGCTGGACTAGCGGGAACGGATACG. This codes for CASSLAGLAGTDT. The full CDR3 protein reads CASSLAGLAGTDTQYF. The full variable domain, in which reference TRBV5-4 and TRBJ2-3 provide the parts outside the CDR3, is ETGVTQSPTHLIKTRGQQVTLRCSSQSGHNTVSWYQQALGQGPQFIFQYYREEENGRGNFPPRFSGLQFPNYSSELNVNALELDDSALYLCASSLAGLAGTDTQYFGPGTRLTVL.

This clone came up many times. The read stops 3 residues short of the end of the CDR3; the missing end is completed from the germline J gene. The chain combines TRBV18 with TRBJ1-2; D not resolved. Germline loops: CDR1 KGHSH, CDR2 LQKENI. The CDR3 is made up of 18 amino acids. Between the trimmed V and J ends, which lost 2 bases and 6 bases, there was a span of 25 bases. The DNA read from the CDR3 is TGTGCCAGCTCACCAAAATCCGGACTCTTCACCCCCCGAGATGGC. This gives the protein CASSPKSGLFTPRDG. The full-length CDR3 reads as CASSPKSGLFTPRDGYTF.

This clone was seen many times. The sequence runs out 3 residues before the end of the CDR3; the remainder is reconstructed from the germline J gene. J is TRBJ2-3 and V is TRBV18; TRBD2 matches 7 bases. Trimming removed 6 bases from V and 0 bases from J; junction bases left unmatched: 6. The CDR3 is made up of 15 amino acids. The germline V gene encodes CDR1 KGHSH and CDR2 LQKENI. The CDR3 bases that were read are TGTGCCAGCTCCACCAAGCGGGGTAGCACAGATACG. Residues: CASSTKRGSTDT. The whole CDR3 reads CASSTKRGSTDTQYF.